This passage covers 18 T cell receptor beta chains from one sample sequenced in a study of shared clonotypes between healthy human individuals. CD8 cells regarded as naive lacked CD45RO, were positively chosen for CCR7, and omitted terminally differentiated effector memory CD45RA+ cells. Here immunoSEQ multiplex PCR was the method, and the copy in TCRdb shows in-frame clones only, minus some. The table lists hundreds of thousands of clones, 96% of them singletons. Sequenced input: naive CD8+ T cells sorted from blood. The receptors derive from a woman aged 25-40 years in good health.

The chain is built from TRBV5-1 and TRBJ2-4; D possibly uses TRBD1 or TRBD2 (5 bases each). Germline CDR1 SGHRS, CDR2 YFSETQ. V lost 5 bases and J lost 1, with 10 bases in between. There are 14 residues in the CDR3. This chain's CDR3 is CASRRGGAKNIQYF. CDR3 coding DNA: TGCGCCAGCAGGAGGGGTGGGGCCAAAAACATTCAGTACTTC.

The count of this clone is one. This sequence joins TRBV4-1 and TRBJ1-5; D gene ambiguous. CDR3 length: 15 amino acids. The V gene lost 0 bases and the J gene lost 3 bases, with 9 bases spanning the gap. CDR1 and CDR2 (germline): MGHRA, YSYEKL. CDR3 amino acids: CASSQETDPNQPQHF. The DNA for the CDR3 is TGCGCCAGCAGCCAAGAAACAGACCCCAATCAGCCCCAGCATTTT.

This chain connects TRBV27 to TRBJ2-7; 12 bases line up with TRBD2. The V gene end was trimmed by 4 bases and the J gene end by 0 bases; junction bases not matched to a gene: 7. This CDR3 is built from 17 residues. In germline, CDR1 is MNHEY, CDR2 SMNVEV (reference sequence). This CDR3 is CASSSGTSGPSSYEQYF. CDR3 DNA sequence: TGTGCCAGCAGTTCTGGGACTAGCGGGCCTAGCTCCTACGAGCAGTACTTC.

This clone was detected once. The chain recombines TRBV27 with TRBJ1-1; D is uncertain. This CDR3 contains 16 residues. CDR1 and CDR2 from the germline V gene are MNHEY and SMNVEV (reference sequence). Trimming took off 6 bases at V and 0 bases at J, with 17 bases between the two ends. CDR3 loop: CASSPYLGRLNTEAFF. The CDR3 coding sequence is TGTGCCAGCAGCCCCTACCTCGGCAGGTTGAACACTGAAGCTTTCTTT.

The V call is TRBV30, the J call TRBJ1-3; no definite D call. The V and J ends lost 2 bases and 4 bases respectively, with 15 bases between them. Per germline, CDR1 GTSNPN and CDR2 SVGIG (reference sequence). The CDR3 runs 15 residues. Here the CDR3 DNA reads TGTGCCTGGAGTCAGGCCCCGGGTGTCGGAAACACCATATATTTT. Protein sequence: CAWSQAPGVGNTIYF.

The V and J genes are TRBV5-1 and TRBJ2-7; 8 nucleotides align to TRBD2. Germline assignment: CDR1 SGHRS and CDR2 YFSETQ. With 1 base clipped from V and 5 bases from J, the junction kept 8 bases outside the gene matches. The CDR3 runs to 15 residues. CDR3 nucleotides: TGCGCCAGCAGCTTGAACGGCGGGAGGTCCCACGAGCAGTACTTC. Translation: CASSLNGGRSHEQYF.

The genes are TRBV5-6 and TRBJ2-7; 13 bases map to TRBD2. This CDR3 has 15 residues. Germline V gene lookup returns CDR1 SGHDT and CDR2 YYEEEE. The ends lost 4 bases at V and 6 bases at J; junction bases unmatched: 7. This chain's CDR3 is CASSPTGTSGVEQYF. The CDR3 DNA reads TGTGCCAGCAGCCCGACGGGGACTAGCGGGGTCGAGCAGTACTTC.

The V call is TRBV7-9, the J call TRBJ2-7; D might be TRBD2 (6 bases). Germline CDR1 is SEHNR and CDR2 is FQNEAQ (reference sequence). The V gene lost 4 bases and the J gene lost 6 bases, with 19 bases spanning the gap. The CDR3 length is 15 residues. CDR3 sequence reads: CASSSKTAGFPEQYF. The CDR3 bases are TGTGCCAGCAGCTCAAAGACCGCGGGATTTCCCGAGCAGTACTTC.

Here the CDR3 reads CASSWDRNTEAFF. As DNA, the CDR3 is TGTGCCAGCAGCTGGGACCGAAACACTGAAGCTTTCTTT. V is TRBV28 and J is TRBJ1-1; D possibly corresponds to TRBD1 (5 bases). The germline gives CDR1 MDHEN, CDR2 SYDVKM. The CDR3 is made up of 13 amino acids. Trimming stripped 6 bases from V and 2 bases from J, with 10 bases between.

Remarks on this clone: This specimen includes other DNA sequences encoding the same CDR3. The chain recombines TRBV4-1 with TRBJ2-2; D is unclear. Per germline, CDR1 MGHRA and CDR2 YSYEKL. The CDR3 totals 13 residues. The V end was cut by 4 bases, the J end by 2 bases, with 5 bases between. The CDR3 region is CASSPSNTGELFF. The CDR3 region has the DNA TGCGCCAGCAGCCCTAGTAACACCGGGGAGCTGTTTTTT.

This sequence joins TRBV27 and TRBJ1-5, with a tentative D call TRBD1 (5 bases). The CDR3 has 14 amino acids. CDR1 is MNHEY and CDR2 is SMNVEV in the germline V gene (reference sequence). V lost 6 bases to trimming and J lost 2 bases, with 11 bases between them. This chain's CDR3 is CASRRRDGNQPQHF. DNA of the CDR3: TGTGCCAGCAGACGAAGGGACGGCAATCAGCCCCAGCATTTT.

The V and J genes are TRBV5-4 and TRBJ2-5; a possible D gene is TRBD2 (6 bases). The CDR3 is made up of 14 amino acids. Looked up from germline, CDR1 is SGHNT and CDR2 is YYREEE (reference sequence). With 0 bases removed from V and 4 bases from J, the gap between germline ends came to 10 bases. The CDR3 coding sequence is TGTGCCAGCAGCTTGGGGGGGGTTGGAGAGACCCAGTACTTC. This translates into CASSLGGVGETQYF.

The chain links TRBV21-1 to TRBJ2-1; TRBD1, the table's D call, lacks a check against the DNA. TRBV21-1 is shown as a pseudogene. There are 16 residues in the CDR3. The CDR3 nucleotides read TGTGCCAGCAGCCACACAGGGGGTTGGTCCTACAATGAGCAGTTCTTC. As protein: CASSHTGGWSYNEQFF.

The gene calls are TRBV6-1 and TRBJ2-2; 9 bases fit TRBD2. The CDR3 contains 15 residues. Germline trimming cut 3 bases from V and 7 bases from J; bases unmatched to any gene: 6. CDR1 and CDR2 (germline): MNHNS, SASEGT. The CDR3 reads CASSDGSGSLGELFF. The CDR3, as DNA: TGTGCCAGCAGTGATGGTAGCGGGAGCCTCGGGGAGCTGTTTTTT.

This clone occurred a few times. J is TRBJ1-1 and V is TRBV10-3, with 7 bases identical to TRBD1. This CDR3 spans 13 amino acids. Germline V gene data show CDR1 as ENHRY and CDR2 as SYGVKD. Losses at the gene ends were 6 bases for V and 3 bases for J; bases not matched to a gene: 4. The CDR3: CAISSTGYTEAFF. DNA for the CDR3: TGTGCCATCAGCTCGACAGGGTACACTGAAGCTTTCTTT.

The chain couples TRBV11-2 to TRBJ2-3, with D possibly matching TRBD2 (5 bases). The germline V gene encodes CDR1 SGHAT and CDR2 FQNNGV. Trimming stripped 3 bases from V and 8 bases from J, with 24 bases between. This CDR3 has 17 residues. The CDR3 loop is CASSFETGVSLRGTQYF. CDR3 nucleotide sequence: TGTGCCAGCAGCTTCGAGACCGGGGTTTCGTTACGCGGTACGCAGTATTTT.

This clone was seen only once. The chain recombines TRBV5-1 with TRBJ2-1; TRBD2 matches 8 bases. CDR3 length equals 15 residues. CDR1 is SGHRS and CDR2 is YFSETQ in the germline V gene. With V trimmed by 1 base and J by 8 bases, 8 bases remained unmatched. In DNA form, the CDR3 reads TGCGCCAGCAGCTTGTCGGGACTAGTATTAGATGAGCAGTTCTTC. It codes for CASSLSGLVLDEQFF.

The chain links TRBV7-6 to TRBJ2-7; no clear D. CDR1 is SGHVS, CDR2 FNYEAQ, per germline. The length of the CDR3 is 11 residues. V lost 0 bases, J lost 5 bases, and 2 bases lay in between. The CDR3 nucleotides are TGTGCCAGCAGCTTAGCTGACGAGCAGTACTTC. Its translation is CASSLADEQYF.